Included here is one T cell receptor (beta chain) sequence, with context. Antigen specificity is unknown. The CDR3 extends 3 residues past the end of the read, so its final part is completed from the germline J gene. The data were taken from a study of T cells in women clearing cervical HPV infection. Study as a whole: Case blood drawn at lesion detection; control blood after infection cleared. Case blood was drawn a median approximately 160 days after lesion detection. With HLA typing for only a few women, HLA confounding remains possible.

Profiled with immunoSEQ multiplex PCR; TCRdb holds only in-frame clones, not every one. In total, the table holds 35,000 to 50,000 clones. Regarding the study as a whole: TRBV6-7 relative abundance averaged about 0.1% in cases and about 0.15% in controls.

Per the germline V gene, CDR1 is LNHDA and CDR2 is SQIVND (reference sequence). V lost 6 bases and J lost 4; bases outside the gene matches: 15. The CDR3 totals 17 residues. The chain has TRBV19 and TRBJ1-1; 9 bases map to TRBD1. The sample comprised blood buffy coat. This TCR derives from a woman between 18 and 69 years old with a cervical HPV16 infection that either progressed to CIN3+ or cleared (not recorded which). The sequenced part of the CDR3 DNA is TGTGCCAGTAGCCTACATCTCTTAGGGACAGGGCTCACTGAA. The encoded protein is CASSLHLLGTGLTE. The complete CDR3 sequence is CASSLHLLGTGLTEAFF. The whole variable domain, filled in from reference TRBV19 and TRBJ1-1, reads DGGITQSPKYLFRKEGQNVTLSCEQNLNHDAMYWYRQDPGQGLRLIYYSQIVNDFQKGDIAEGYSVSREKKESFPLTVTSAQKNPTAFYLCASSLHLLGTGLTEAFFGQGTRLTVV.